This record concerns one T cell receptor beta chain sequence. This sample was included in a study of cytomegalovirus exposure and HLA in healthy donors. Germline assignment: CDR1 SGHNT and CDR2 YYREEE (reference sequence). J was trimmed by 5 bases and V by 4 bases; bases with no gene match: 6. The CDR3 is made up of 14 amino acids. Amplification used 60 Vbeta primers and 13 Jbeta primers. Sequencing used immunoSEQ multiplex PCR; TCRdb keeps in-frame clones, though not all of them. The sample shows around 170,000 clones, approximately 83% of them seen only once. V and J are TRBV5-4 and TRBJ1-2, with TRBD1 identical over 9 bases. The source of this sequence is a woman under 30 in good health and CMV-seronegative. Sequencing was performed on PBMCs. DNA for the CDR3: TGTGCCAGCAGCCTACAGGGGGCCCAATATGGCTACACCTTC. It codes for CASSLQGAQYGYTF.